The sequence of this T cell receptor beta chain was determined in a study of OX40 agonist ivuxolimab in advanced cancers. As for the study in general: Enrolled patients in dose escalation had cancers that were hepatocellular carcinoma, melanoma, renal cell or head and neck cancer.

Whole-study results and caveats: Some patients who did not respond also had low normalized T-cell clonal expansion. Doses of 0.1 to 3.0 mg/kg were accompanied by clonal expansion of CD4+ and CD8+ blood T cells by week 6.

Sequenced by immunoSEQ multiplex PCR; TCRdb stores in-frame clones only, minus some. Of around 95,000 clones in the sample, approximately 91% were seen once. As regards this clone: What it recognizes is unknown.

V lost 4 bases and J lost 3; bases outside the gene matches: 12. The CDR3 length is 16 residues. Germline loops: CDR1 SGHDN, CDR2 FVKESK. Patients who had autoimmune disease history or got systemic immunosuppression were left out. The chain couples TRBV14 to TRBJ2-7; TRBD2 matches 7 bases. The source of this sequence is an adult with an advanced solid tumor such as melanoma, head and neck, liver or kidney cancer. Sequencing used CD4+ or CD8+ T cells sorted from blood, obtained in a trial of the OX40 agonist ivuxolimab. The CDR3 DNA reads TGTGCCAGCAGCCGGAGCGGGGCGGGAGTTAACTACGAGCAGTACTTC. Encoded protein: CASSRSGAGVNYEQYF.